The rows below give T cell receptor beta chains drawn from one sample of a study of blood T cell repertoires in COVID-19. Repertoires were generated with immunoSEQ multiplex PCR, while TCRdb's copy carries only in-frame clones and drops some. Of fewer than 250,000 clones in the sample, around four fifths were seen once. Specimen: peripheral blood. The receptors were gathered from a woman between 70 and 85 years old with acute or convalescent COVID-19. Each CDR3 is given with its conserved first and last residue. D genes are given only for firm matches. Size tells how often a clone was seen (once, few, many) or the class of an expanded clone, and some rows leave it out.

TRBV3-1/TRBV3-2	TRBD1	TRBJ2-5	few	TGTGCCAGCAGCCAAGGAGACAGGGGGAATCAAGAGACCCAGTACTTC	CASSQGDRGNQETQYF
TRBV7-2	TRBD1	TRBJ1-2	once	TGTGCCAGCAGCGCAGACAGGGCTTATGGCTACACCTTC	CASSADRAYGYTF
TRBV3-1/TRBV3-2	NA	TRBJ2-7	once	TGTGCCAGCAGCCAAGGACAGGAGATGATCAACTACGAGCAGTACTTC	CASSQGQEMINYEQYF
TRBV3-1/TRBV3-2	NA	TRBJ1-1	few	TGTGCCAGCAGTCCGACACCGAACACTGAAGCTTTCTTT	CASSPTPNTEAFF
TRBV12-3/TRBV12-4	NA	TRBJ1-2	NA	TGTGCCAGCAGTTTAGCGCAGGGTGGCTACACCTTC	CASSLAQGGYTF
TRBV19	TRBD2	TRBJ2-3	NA	TGTGCCAGTAGGGGACTAGCCACTAGCACAGATACGCAGTATTTT	CASRGLATSTDTQYF
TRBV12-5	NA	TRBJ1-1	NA	TGTGCTAGTGGCCTGGGGGCGGTGGGTTTGCTTGTAGCTGAAGCTTTCTTT	CASGLGAVGLLVAEAFF
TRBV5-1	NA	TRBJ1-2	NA	TGCGCCAGCAGCCCTGACAGCAATAGGGGCTACACCTTC	CASSPDSNRGYTF
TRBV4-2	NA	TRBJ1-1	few	TGTGCCAGCAGCCAACCACAGGGAGAGACTGAAGCTTTCTTT	CASSQPQGETEAFF
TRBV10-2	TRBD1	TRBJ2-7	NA	TGCGCCAGCAGTGAAGCTGCCCGATCGCACAGGGGGCCCCACGAGCAGTACTTC	CASSEAARSHRGPHEQYF
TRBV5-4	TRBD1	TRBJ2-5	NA	TGTGCCAGCAGCTTTACACAGGGGACCCAAGAGACCCAGTACTTC	CASSFTQGTQETQYF
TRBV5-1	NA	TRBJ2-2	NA	TGCGCCAGCAGCCCGGACAGCGGAGAGGGGACCGGGGAGCTGTTTTTT	CASSPDSGEGTGELFF
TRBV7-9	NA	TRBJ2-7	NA	TGTGCCAGCTCGGGAGCGTACGAGCAGTACTTC	CASSGAYEQYF
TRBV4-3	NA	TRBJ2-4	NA	TGCGCCAGCAGCCCCGGCCTGCACGGAGAGGCCAAAAACATTCAGTACTTC	CASSPGLHGEAKNIQYF
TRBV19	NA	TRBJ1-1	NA	TGTGCCACCCGAAACCCGGGACAATTGAACACTGAAGCTTTCTTT	CATRNPGQLNTEAFF
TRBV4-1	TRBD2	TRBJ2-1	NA	TGCGCCAGCAGCCAAGATACCAGCGGGGGATACAATGAGCAGTTCTTC	CASSQDTSGGYNEQFF
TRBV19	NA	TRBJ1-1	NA	TGTGCCAGTAGTAACCACCTTGGGCGGGGATCAACCAAGGCTGAAGCTTTCTTT	CASSNHLGRGSTKAEAFF
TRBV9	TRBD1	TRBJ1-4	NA	TGTGCCAGCAGCCCACGCGGTGGGGACAGGGCTAATGAAAAACTGTTTTTT	CASSPRGGDRANEKLFF
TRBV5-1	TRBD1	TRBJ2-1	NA	TGCGCCAGCAGCGGGGGACAGGAATACAATGAGCAGTTCTTC	CASSGGQEYNEQFF
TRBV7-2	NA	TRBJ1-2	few	TGTGCCAGCAGCTTAACAGGGCCAAGAGACTATGGCTACACCTTC	CASSLTGPRDYGYTF
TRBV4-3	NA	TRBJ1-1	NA	TGCGCCAGCAGCCAGCTCGGGGGGATGAACACTGAAGCTTTCTTT	CASSQLGGMNTEAFF
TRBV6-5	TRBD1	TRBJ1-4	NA	TGTGCCAGCAGTTTCTCCGGACAGGGCGGGAATGAAAAACTGTTTTTT	CASSFSGQGGNEKLFF
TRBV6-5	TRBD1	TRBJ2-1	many	TGTGCCACCAAAACAGGGGAAAGGTACAATGAGCAGTTCTTC	CATKTGERYNEQFF
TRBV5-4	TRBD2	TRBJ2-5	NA	TGTGCCAGCAGCTGGACTAGCGGGGAGACCCAGTACTTC	CASSWTSGETQYF
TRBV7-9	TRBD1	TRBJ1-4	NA	TGTGCCAGCAGCCACAGGGGCACTAATGAAAAACTGTTTTTT	CASSHRGTNEKLFF
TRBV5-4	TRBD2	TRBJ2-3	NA	TGTGCCAGCAGCGTGGCCGGGACTAGCGGGGCAGATACGCAGTATTTT	CASSVAGTSGADTQYF
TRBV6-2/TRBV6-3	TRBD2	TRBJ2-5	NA	TGTGCCAGCAGTTCTCGGCGGGGAGGGGAGACCCAGTACTTC	CASSSRRGGETQYF
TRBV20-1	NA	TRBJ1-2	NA	TGCAGTGCTAGTCACAGGGCCTATGGCTACACCTTC	CSASHRAYGYTF
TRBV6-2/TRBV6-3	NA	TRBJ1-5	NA	TGTGCCAGCAGTTACACAGGGCTAGAGCCCCAGCATTTT	CASSYTGLEPQHF
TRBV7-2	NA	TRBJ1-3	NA	TGTGCCAGCAGCTTAGCGGTAACTTCTATCTCTGGAAACACCATATATTTT	CASSLAVTSISGNTIYF
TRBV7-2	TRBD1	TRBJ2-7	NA	TGTGCCAGCAGCTTAGACAGGGGCTACGAGCAGTACTTC	CASSLDRGYEQYF
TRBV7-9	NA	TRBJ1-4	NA	TGTGCCAGCAGCCCAATAGGGGGATCTAATGAAAAACTGTTTTTT	CASSPIGGSNEKLFF
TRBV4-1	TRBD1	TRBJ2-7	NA	TGCGCCAGCAGCCAAGATGCACAGGGGGGCTCCTACGAGCAGTACTTC	CASSQDAQGGSYEQYF
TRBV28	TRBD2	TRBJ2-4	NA	TGTGCCAGCAGTTTAGCTAGCGGGGGAGTAGCCAAAAACATTCAGTACTTC	CASSLASGGVAKNIQYF
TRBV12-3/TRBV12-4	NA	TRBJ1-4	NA	TGTGCCAGCAGTTTTACAACTAATGAAAAACTGTTTTTT	CASSFTTNEKLFF
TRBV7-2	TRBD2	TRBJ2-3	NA	TGTGCCAGCAGCTTACGACTAAGCGGGGCCACAGATACGCAGTATTTT	CASSLRLSGATDTQYF
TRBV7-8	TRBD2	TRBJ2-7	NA	TGTGCCAGCAGCTCGGGACTAGCAGCCTACGAGCAGTACTTC	CASSSGLAAYEQYF